This is a list of T cell receptor beta chains from one sample in a study of type 1 regulatory T cells. No antigen is known for these receptors. In TCRdb, the reads were re-called with MiXCR into one record per CDR3 protein. Of about 71,000 distinct CDR3 sequences in the sample, around 21% were seen once. Sequences were obtained from cultured type 1 regulatory T (Tr1) cells, either the whole culture or a sorted fraction (not recorded which). Receptor source: a human donor in good health. Each CDR3 is given with its conserved first and last residue. D genes are given only for firm matches.

>TRBV6-5|TRBD2
CASSRGGLAGETQYF
>TRBV24-1|NA
CATTPRDSSTDTQYF
>TRBV5-4|NA
CASSFWTQETQYF
>TRBV18|NA
CASSNTGFDQPQHF
>TRBV5-1|TRBD1
CASSTGTGSNQPQHF
>TRBV20-1|TRBD1
CSARGQGVLNTIYF
>TRBV5-1|NA
CASSLVTQVGEQFF
>TRBV25-1|NA
CASSDEMTPDETQFF
>TRBV20-1|NA
CSASLLVVSTDTQYF
>TRBV5-4|NA
CASSLDTRNTEAFF
>TRBV5-1|TRBD2
CASIGTSGSSETQYF
>TRBV5-1|NA
CASSLGTAPGPQHF
>TRBV20-1|NA
CSVKATGQQYF
>TRBV6-1|TRBD2
CASSVRWTSGRATQETQYF
>TRBV10-3|NA
CAISLAGTGVDEQFF
>TRBV14|NA
CASSPGSYLFEQYF
>TRBV7-2|NA
CASSPTGTLSNTQYF
>TRBV4-3|NA
CASSQGSSAITDTQYF
>TRBV28|NA
CSSAVPSTDTQYF
>TRBV7-9|TRBD1
CASSWSGTGANGELFF
>TRBV18|NA
CASSPGMNTEAFF
>TRBV30|NA
CAWSGGGEAFF
>TRBV7-9|NA
CASSLAGTGISEQYF
>TRBV10-3|NA
CAIQAGHTDTQYF
>TRBV19|NA
CASSTDRTNQPQHF
>TRBV4-3|TRBD2
CASSQVGLAGVTDTQYF
>TRBV7-2|NA
CASSPGTSPSYEQYF
>TRBV4-2|NA
CASSQGDGSNQPQHF
>TRBV5-1|NA
CASSPGEGIQPQHF
>TRBV4-2|NA
CASSQNRVSGEQYF
>TRBV3-1|TRBD1
CASSQAGGQLETQYF